This T cell receptor beta chain was obtained from a study of read filtering for tumor transcriptome and immune sequencing (dated by TCRdb to the early 2020s). Concerning the study at large: The cohort was composed of 16 to 20 male and roughly 13 female patients, with a mean age of 65.9 years and an age range of roughly 40 to 90. Under revised international staging, eight or nine patients fell into R-ISS I, some 15 into R-ISS II and about 7 into R-ISS III. After DNase treatment, whole-transcriptome libraries were prepared using the TruSeq RNA Access Library Prep Kit. TCR-region mapped reads per sample ranged from about 3.5 to 11 million with IR-seq versus only roughly 75 to 1273 with RNA-seq. Using the same bone marrow samples, the study ran both targeted immune repertoire sequencing and bulk whole-transcriptome sequencing and then compared the TCR repertoires from each method. As a main aim, a read-filtering strategy for immune repertoire data was addressed, with the specific question being whether clonotypes supported by a single read should be removed.

Spanning cysteine to phenylalanine, the CDR3 consists of 16 amino acids. This entry keeps only the CDR3 DNA: 48 bases, framed from base 1. A distance of 13 bases separates the germline ends of V and J, which lose 1 base and 4 bases respectively. Based on the germline V gene, the CDR1 and CDR2 sequences are SGHDN and FVKESK. TCR libraries were constructed from about 400 ng RNA using the Immunoverse kit, and molecular barcoded adaptors covering alpha/delta and beta/gamma chains were employed. TCR library preparation used the same RNA that was used for transcriptome sequencing. An Illumina HiSeq 4000 with 2 x 150 cycles was used to sequence the TCR libraries. The original methods were these. TCR reads were aligned to human V, D, J and C references and assembled into CDR3 clonotypes with MiXCR, including quality filtering and error correction. The tcR package in R was used for analysis of clonotype counts and gene usage diversity. Raw mapping reads were checked after the RNA-seq reads had been mapped by STAR aligner version 2.5.3a onto the human GRCh37 genome. IR-seq fastq files were randomly downsampled with Seqtk 1.3 to test the effect of sequencing depth on detected clonotypes. In-frame beta chains were kept once TCRdb had trimmed the public reads at Q25 with fastp and called clones with MiXCR. Every entry covers one CDR3 protein and lists the most common genes and DNA from its rows. The V and J calls and clone size are TCRdb's, not the authors'. Within this sample are about 58,000 distinct CDR3 sequences, with about 12% of them counted one time only. The ten largest clones capture 16% of the sample.

Bone marrow was sampled from every patient at the time of active disease. Ficoll-Hypaque density gradient centrifugation was used to isolate bone marrow mononuclear cells. To remove myeloma plasma cells, the cells were labeled with CD138 magnetic microbeads on a MACS separator, and CD138-negative cells were then collected by negative selection. Flow cytometry with CD138 antibodies on an Attune NxT was used to check how pure the isolated cells were. TRIzol reagent was used to extract total RNA, which was then quantified with a NanoDrop spectrophotometer. For each patient, paired RNA-seq and IR-seq were run on the CD138-negative bone marrow sample from that patient. This clonotype was seen ten or more times. Its antigen specificity is not known. No quality values exist for individual bases; no much larger clone is one base distant. Study-wide findings and limitations: The sorted CD138-negative fraction was not purified T cells but a mixed bone marrow immune population. The correlation between IR-seq and RNA-seq shared clonotype proportions rose when single-read clonotypes were removed. In IR-seq, about four fifths of clonotypes but around 3.5% of total reads were represented by single-read clonotypes, whereas in RNA-seq, around three quarters of clonotypes and approximately 44% of reads were represented by single-read clonotypes. Clonotypes were captured by IR-seq at much higher depth and more reliably than by RNA-seq, and smaller IR-seq throughput was sufficient for identification of most shared clonotypes.

The rearrangement combines TRBV14 with TRBJ2-2; the best D guess is TRBD2, with 5 bases matching. Material: a population of CD138-negative cells sorted from bone marrow. The cell subset or site tag for this specimen amounts to: bone marrow mononuclear cells depleted of CD138+ plasma/myeloma cells by negative magnetic selection. The clonotype was recovered from a donor aged 40 or older with multiple myeloma. The CDR3 protein: CASSQVAGAGTGELFF. In nucleotides, the sequence is TGTGCCAGCAGCCAAGTGGCAGGCGCGGGCACCGGGGAGCTGTTTTTT.